A selection of T cell receptor beta chains follows, all from one sample in a study of Graves' ophthalmopathy and Graves' hyperthyroidism. TCRdb used MiXCR to reprocess the multiplex PCR reads, holding one entry per CDR3 protein. Counted here are 300,000 to 350,000 distinct CDR3 sequences, around a sixth occurring once; the ten biggest clones make up 9% to 15%. Sequences were obtained from peripheral blood. The receptors were sampled from an adult man with Graves' ophthalmopathy. Each CDR3 is given with its conserved first and last residue. The order of the fields is clone size, D gene, J gene, V gene, CDR3 DNA, CDR3 protein. The D gene is left open where the match is weak. Clone sizes are given selectively: once, few, many, or a class where the clone is expanded.

size: many
D: .
J: TRBJ1-2
V: TRBV2
DNA: TGTGCCAGCGGACTCTACAGGGATACTAACTATGGCTACACCTTC
CDR3: CASGLYRDTNYGYTF

size: many
D: .
J: TRBJ1-5
V: TRBV6-1
DNA: TGTGCCAGCAGTGGTCCAGAACACTTAACTTATCAGCCCCAGCATTTT
CDR3: CASSGPEHLTYQPQHF

size: .
D: TRBD1
J: TRBJ2-7
V: TRBV6-1
DNA: TGTGCCAGCCGGGACAGGTATTACGAGCAGTACTTC
CDR3: CASRDRYYEQYF

size: many
D: .
J: TRBJ2-7
V: TRBV20-1
DNA: TGCAGTGCCCTTTATCTTCACAGCTCCTACGAGCAGTACTTC
CDR3: CSALYLHSSYEQYF

size: many
D: .
J: TRBJ2-6
V: TRBV12-5
DNA: TGTGCTAGTGGAAACTCTGGGGCCAACGTCCTGACTTTC
CDR3: CASGNSGANVLTF

size: many
D: TRBD1
J: TRBJ1-5
V: TRBV20-1
DNA: TGCAGTGCGCGAAGAGGGACAGGGGGATTTGTGGGCAATCAGCCCCAGCATTTT
CDR3: CSARRGTGGFVGNQPQHF

size: many
D: .
J: TRBJ1-3
V: TRBV2
DNA: TGTGCCAGCACGAGGAGTCCCTCTGGAAACACCATATATTTT
CDR3: CASTRSPSGNTIYF

size: many
D: .
J: TRBJ2-5
V: TRBV9
DNA: TGTGCCAGCAGCGAGGCCAACCAAGAGACCCAGTACTTC
CDR3: CASSEANQETQYF

size: many
D: .
J: TRBJ2-7
V: TRBV6-5
DNA: TGTGCCGCAAGGACAGCCTACGAGCAGTACTTC
CDR3: CAARTAYEQYF

size: many
D: TRBD2
J: TRBJ2-5
V: TRBV30
DNA: TGTGCCTGGGCGGCCGCGGGAGGACGGGAGACCCAGTACTTC
CDR3: CAWAAAGGRETQYF